The entry that follows covers one T cell receptor (beta chain) sequence. The antigen this receptor binds is unknown. No base qualities exist here, and no much larger clone lies one base off it. Library method: the immunoSEQ multiplex PCR assay. The multiplex PCR relied on a mix of 60 forward primers for TCR Vbeta segments and 13 reverse primers for TCR Jbeta segments. Amplification of the CDR3 region of rearranged TCR beta genes was performed with a multiplex PCR assay on genomic DNA. Amplified TCR beta libraries were sequenced as 87-base-pair reads on the Illumina HiSeq System. From the authors' description of their analysis: In a later analysis, 77 million or so unique TCR beta chains were counted across the 666 repertoires, and around 10 million of these chains were shared by at least two donors. To remove PCR and sequencing errors, raw reads were error-corrected and collapsed into unique sequences using a nearest-neighbor algorithm that merged closely related sequences. CDR3 sequences were aligned to IMGT reference sequences to assign V, D and J gene segments. For a sequence to be retained, a match of at least six nucleotides to both a V gene segment and a J gene segment was required. Rearrangements were called productive when the CDR3 lacked stop codons and stayed in frame with V and J; all others were non-productive. CDR3 was defined according to IMGT convention as the region running from the second conserved V-encoded cysteine to the conserved J-encoded phenylalanine. The earlier analysis of about 570 of the donors excluded any sequence lacking an unambiguous match to a single V gene segment. An earlier analysis of a few hundred of the donors classified V segments as functional when productive rearrangements were above 56.7% and as segregating when the standard deviation between donors was above 5%. A statistical classification framework was built for diagnosing cytomegalovirus status from the catalog of TCR beta chain sequences. V and J gene assignment, in a later analysis, came from comparing TCR nucleotide sequences with IMGT/GENE-DB human TR gene sequences. Using the TCRdist pipeline, a later analysis assigned CDR3 sequences along with most-parsimonious VDJ recombination scenarios. In a later analysis, each TCR beta chain was defined by its CDR3 amino acid sequence together with its V-gene family, and reads lacking a unique V-gene family were excluded. A later analysis removed several hundred highly shared, low-generation-probability nucleotide sequences to deal with suspected cross-contamination and a sequencing artifact. In a later analysis, a clonal expansion index was calculated for each public chain from normalized within-repertoire ranks of inferred template counts. In a later analysis, generation probabilities were computed using a VDJ recombination model fitted to out-of-frame rearrangements, and the results were checked against IGoR. In a later analysis, TCR-TCR, TCR-HLA and TCR-CMV co-occurrence was scored with hypergeometric tests, and a repertoire-size bias correction was applied to TCR pairs. False discovery rates were estimated in a later analysis by permuting HLA or CMV assignments 20 times. In a later analysis, co-occurring TCRs were grouped using DBSCAN, with TCRdist sequence similarity added in when clustering inside HLA-allele-positive subsets. Repertoires with fewer than 30,000 or more than 120,000 public chains, plus five repertoires with anomalous nucleotide sharing, were excluded from co-occurrence clustering. TCRdb retrieved this table from immuneACCESS and kept in-frame rearrangements only. Not all clones are present; in checked studies, unresolved V genes account for under half, and no reason is known for the remainder. D and trimming were read from the DNA, whereas the V and J calls and clone size are those reported in that table. Recorded for this sample are fewer than 200,000 clones; approximately 71% of them occurred a single time. Approximately 1.5% of the sample comes from the top ten.

The data are from a study of cytomegalovirus exposure and HLA in healthy donors (dated by TCRdb to the late 2010s). Regarding the complete study: An earlier analysis of some 600 of the donors reported 276 Gb of sequence data and around 100 million unique TCR beta sequences obtained from around 190 million T cells. In a later analysis, previously published TCR beta repertoires from 666 donors were re-analyzed and high-resolution HLA genotyping was added so that TCR occurrence patterns could be studied. Several DR-DQ haplotypes were treated as single units for association and clustering because of strong linkage in the cohort. To decide whether each TCR beta V gene segment behaved as functional or pseudogenic, an earlier analysis of some 570 of the donors relied on high-throughput TCR beta sequencing. All discovery cohort repertoires had been generated on a single sequencing platform. Across 398 genotyped donors of the cohort, an average of roughly 200,000 unique TCR beta nucleotide sequences per donor were sequenced, and roughly 20% of those sequences were non-productive. The study was designed to test whether signatures of past pathogen exposure could be identified by cataloging public T cell receptors. Donor age, sex, ethnicity and CMV serostatus were compiled alongside the repertoire data. The genetic ancestry cluster associated with self-reported Caucasian donors included roughly 84% of the 300 to 450 genotyped donors. Rather than drawing on any new phenotypic data, the later analysis identified candidate immune exposures from TCR beta sequences and the way those sequences occurred across donors. To predict cytomegalovirus infection status, the study brought together high-throughput TCR immunosequencing, statistical association of individual TCRs with disease status, and machine learning. In a later genetic analysis, genome-wide SNP genotypes for about three fifths of the roughly 670 donors were used, and that subset was treated as a discovery cohort. Typing coverage varied by locus: roughly 620-640 donors for A, B, C, DRB1 and DQB1; more than 500 for DQA1; about 590 for DPA1; approximately 490 for DPB1. The study used immunosequencing to profile the T cell repertoires of 666 subjects and linked those repertoires to cytomegalovirus serostatus. A separate validation cohort of roughly 120 different subjects was used in addition to the roughly 620-subject first cohort. HLA typing included class I and class II loci at four-digit resolution. An early release covering roughly 640 HLA-typed donors comprised approximately 290 gigabases of sequencing data and tens of millions of unique TCR sequences.

Summary of the overall study and its limitations: The sequencing pipeline was judged likely to have produced a cluster of highly shared sequence variants as a technical artifact. Most CMV-associated TCR beta chains appeared to be HLA-restricted in a later analysis, and the HLA associations seemed to be driven largely by CMV exposure. V-gene and J-gene trimming of TCR beta chains was associated with a missense DCLRE1C variant in a later genetic analysis, and the association was replicated in an independent cohort. An earlier analysis of approximately 500 of the donors showed that most TCR beta V segments appeared in productive rearrangements either about 87% or about 30% of the time, which broadly matched IMGT annotations. Some IMGT-functional V segments, including TRBV6-2 and TRBV6-3, could not be distinguished by the 87-base-pair reads and were therefore excluded. Most TCR sequences were seen in very few donors, while some public TCRs were found in many individuals. Because HLA typing was unavailable for some donors at each locus, only the typed subset was used in association tests. Because counts were too low, about 18 rarely observed V segments, including chromosome 9 orphons, were excluded from the earlier analysis of several hundred of the donors. At a false discovery rate of 0.05, a later analysis linked fewer than 20,000 TCR beta sequences to specific HLA alleles. The cohort was sequenced for TCR beta chains only, and without alpha or paired-chain data the features that could be detected were limited. Presence/absence analyses assumed roughly uniform sequencing depth across donors, an assumption that may not hold. Compared with equally common non-associated chains, HLA-associated TCR beta chains in a later analysis were more clonally expanded and had lower generation probabilities. CMV serostatus was the only immune exposure information available for the cohort. Compared with the approximately 720-donor mean, donors in an Asian-associated ancestry cluster had fewer N-insertions in productive TCRs, according to a later genetic analysis. The study listed around 160 TCR beta chains as associated with cytomegalovirus. It was suggested by the authors that the approach could potentially be generalized to other disease states and immunological phenotypes. According to a later analysis, TCR association rates differed among HLA loci, with DRB1 alleles showing the most associated TCRs and HLA-C alleles showing the fewest. Linkage disequilibrium might explain the correlated functional status among segregating V segments, but an unknown experimental factor could not be excluded. Several of the top co-occurrence clusters appeared to be linked to parvovirus B19, influenza, CMV and Epstein-Barr virus, according to a later analysis. A further reported finding was that TCR beta sequences accurately predicted the HLA-A and HLA-B alleles for most subjects in the first cohort. Cytomegalovirus status was reported to be diagnosed by the classifier with high specificity and sensitivity in both the original and validation cohorts. Strong co-occurrence of HLA alleles, especially DR and DQ, made assigning TCR associations to individual alleles difficult. In vitro tests confirmed that three of the cytomegalovirus-associated TCR beta chains recognize cytomegalovirus antigens.

The cohort was made up of roughly 670 healthy bone marrow donors. Cohort members were all nominally healthy when sampled, although unrecorded immune exposures were likely present. The donor was CMV seronegative and belonged to the group of over 350 seronegative cohort members. Each donor provided a peripheral blood sample, and peripheral blood mononuclear cells were used for TCR beta sequencing. The Qiagen DNeasy Blood Extraction Kit was used to extract genomic DNA from the blood cell samples. The CDR1 and CDR2 encoded by the germline V gene are SGHTA and FQGNSA. Here V drops 5 bases and J drops 8 bases, and the junction holds 6 bases not matched to any gene. Taken from cysteine to phenylalanine, the CDR3 has 14 residues. Kept here is only the CDR3 DNA, which spans 42 bases and is read in frame from base 1.

The sequenced sample consisted of PBMCs. The clonotype comes from a middle-aged man in good health and CMV-seronegative. The sequence is built from TRBV7-2 and TRBJ1-4; TRBD1 aligns with 9 central bases. The nucleotide sequence is given as TGTGCCAGCAGCGCTACAGGGGGCCCGGAAAAACTGTTTTTT. Its translation reads: CASSATGGPEKLFF.